This T cell receptor beta chain was profiled in a study of T cell repertoires in cytomegalovirus infection (dated by TCRdb to about 2019). The study in broad terms: The peptide stimulations were aimed at well-studied HLA-B-restricted epitopes as well as recently identified HLA-C-restricted CMV epitopes, whose presentation resists viral immunomodulation. Donor HLA type was relevant to the analysis, because carriage of CMV infection together with the matching HLA type was indicated by public TCR beta signatures. Overall study results and their limits: Carriers of CMV infection plus the relevant HLA type were discriminated by the cumulative frequency of public TCR beta family members in the study cohort and in an independent 352-donor cohort. The ex vivo response was dominated by HLA-C-restricted CMV-specific TCR beta clonotypes, which also provided the single most frequent clonotype in two of eight donors.

What this sample's treatment or condition label stands for: in vitro stimulation with specific CMV peptide epitopes to enrich CMV-specific T cells. The run used an Illumina HiSeq 1500. TCRdb reanalyzed the raw reads on its own, using fastp at Q25 for trimming and MiXCR for clone calling, and kept in-frame beta chains. Duplicate CDR3 protein sequences are folded into a single record with the most common DNA and genes. Present in this sample are 700,000 to 850,000 distinct CDR3 sequences, approximately 29% of which were seen just once. The ten top clones hold over 10% of the sample. The CDR3 has 16 amino acids, counting the end cysteine and phenylalanine. CDR3 DNA is the only sequence kept; it has 48 bases, read in frame from the first base. The V and J ends are trimmed by 2 bases and 0 bases, leaving 10 bases between them. As encoded in the germline V gene (reference sequence), CDR1 is LNHDA while CDR2 is SQIVND.

About this clonotype itself: Its specific antigen is unknown. No base-level quality is on record; no much larger clone is a single base apart.

The sequencing here drew on cultured CD8+ T cells from PBMCs, taken from culture after CMV antigen stimulation. The source is a human donor in good health (CMV status not recorded). Some clones in this sample may be carry-over from other donors' samples. The sequence is built from TRBV19 and TRBJ1-4, with no reliable assignment of the D segment. The CDR3 has the sequence CASSITEGATNEKLFF. The nucleotide sequence reads as follows: TGTGCCAGTAGTATAACTGAGGGCGCAACTAATGAAAAACTGTTTTTT.